This T cell receptor beta chain appears in the sequencing data of a study of shared clonotypes between healthy human individuals. Findings and caveats of the study: Among non-shared clonotypes, generation probabilities were lower than among those shared by all four donors.

Naive CD8 cells lacked CD45RO and underwent positive selection for CCR7, leaving out terminally differentiated effector memory CD45RA+ cells. This CDR3 has 11 residues. CDR1 LNHNV and CDR2 YYDKDF come from the germline V gene (reference sequence). Trimming removed 7 bases from V and 7 bases from J, with 10 bases in between. Notes on this clone: Its specificity is not known.

This table comes from immunoSEQ multiplex PCR, and its TCRdb copy is limited to in-frame clones, with some not included. The sample lists 800,000 to 950,000 clones, approximately 96% occurring once. The rearrangement joins TRBV15 to TRBJ2-5; D remains ambiguous. Sequences were obtained from naive CD8+ T cells sorted from blood. The receptor comes from a man aged 30-40 years in good health. CDR3 in amino acids: CATKVGSTQYF. Written as DNA, the CDR3 is TGTGCCACCAAGGTGGGTTCGACCCAGTACTTC.